This is a list of T cell receptor beta chains from one sample in a study of T-cell memory formation after mild COVID-19. TCRdb re-called the 5' RACE reads through MiXCR, storing one row per CDR3 protein. This sample has 350,000 or so distinct CDR3 sequences, with 13% found just once. Sequenced: PBMCs or a T cell subset sorted from them (not recorded which). The origin of the receptors is a young man who had mild COVID-19 (a few samples of this study predate the infection). Cell type and time point are not known. Both conserved end residues are part of each CDR3. Each record gives: CDR3 length, clone size, D gene, J gene, V gene, CDR3 protein, CDR3 DNA. D genes are given only for firm matches. Some rows have no size entry. The others give once, few or many, or a class for an expanded clone.

CDR3 length: 16
clone size: -
D gene: TRBD1
J gene: TRBJ1-5
V gene: TRBV7-9
CDR3 protein: CASSLWTGVVNQPQHF
CDR3 DNA: TGTGCCAGCAGCCTGTGGACAGGGGTGGTTAATCAGCCCCAGCATTTT

CDR3 length: 15
clone size: -
D gene: -
J gene: TRBJ2-1
V gene: TRBV20-1
CDR3 protein: CSARGSSKGYNEQFF
CDR3 DNA: TGCAGTGCTAGAGGATCCAGTAAGGGCTACAATGAGCAGTTCTTC

CDR3 length: 14
clone size: -
D gene: TRBD1
J gene: TRBJ2-7
V gene: TRBV30
CDR3 protein: CAWSVRPGGYEQYF
CDR3 DNA: TGTGCCTGGAGTGTACGCCCAGGGGGCTACGAGCAGTACTTC

CDR3 length: 14
clone size: many
D gene: TRBD1
J gene: TRBJ1-2
V gene: TRBV19
CDR3 protein: CASRAGTGLYGYTF
CDR3 DNA: TGTGCCAGTAGGGCCGGGACAGGGCTCTATGGCTACACCTTC

CDR3 length: 16
clone size: -
D gene: -
J gene: TRBJ1-1
V gene: TRBV4-2
CDR3 protein: CASSQDQVSRGTEAFF
CDR3 DNA: TGTGCCAGCAGCCAAGATCAAGTCAGTCGGGGGACTGAAGCTTTCTTT

CDR3 length: 15
clone size: -
D gene: -
J gene: TRBJ2-3
V gene: TRBV12-3/TRBV12-4
CDR3 protein: CASSSFGRSTDTQYF
CDR3 DNA: TGTGCCAGCAGTTCTTTCGGTAGAAGCACAGATACGCAGTATTTT

CDR3 length: 13
clone size: many
D gene: TRBD1
J gene: TRBJ2-1
V gene: TRBV7-9
CDR3 protein: CASSGRQGWEQFF
CDR3 DNA: TGTGCCAGCAGCGGGAGACAGGGCTGGGAGCAGTTCTTC

CDR3 length: 13
clone size: -
D gene: -
J gene: TRBJ2-1
V gene: TRBV6-5
CDR3 protein: CATASRSYNEQFF
CDR3 DNA: TGTGCAACCGCTAGCCGTTCCTACAATGAGCAGTTCTTC

CDR3 length: 11
clone size: -
D gene: -
J gene: TRBJ1-1
V gene: TRBV30
CDR3 protein: CAWLWGTEAFF
CDR3 DNA: TGTGCCTGGCTGTGGGGGACTGAAGCTTTCTTT

CDR3 length: 17
clone size: -
D gene: TRBD2
J gene: TRBJ2-1
V gene: TRBV6-2/TRBV6-3
CDR3 protein: CASTSSGGTSSYNEQFF
CDR3 DNA: TGTGCCAGCACTTCTAGCGGGGGGACCAGCTCCTACAATGAGCAGTTCTTC

CDR3 length: 14
clone size: -
D gene: TRBD1
J gene: TRBJ1-4
V gene: TRBV7-9
CDR3 protein: CASSLGQVSEKLFF
CDR3 DNA: TGTGCCAGCAGCCTGGGACAGGTTTCTGAAAAACTGTTTTTT

CDR3 length: 14
clone size: few
D gene: TRBD1
J gene: TRBJ1-1
V gene: TRBV6-5
CDR3 protein: CASSYSGQGTEAFF
CDR3 DNA: TGTGCCAGCAGTTACTCGGGACAGGGTACTGAAGCTTTCTTT

CDR3 length: 14
clone size: many
D gene: -
J gene: TRBJ1-5
V gene: TRBV12-3/TRBV12-4
CDR3 protein: CASSPWGTDQPQHF
CDR3 DNA: TGTGCCAGCAGTCCCTGGGGGACGGATCAGCCCCAGCATTTT

CDR3 length: 12
clone size: few
D gene: -
J gene: TRBJ2-1
V gene: TRBV10-3
CDR3 protein: CAISGGPGEQFF
CDR3 DNA: TGTGCCATTTCTGGGGGGCCTGGTGAGCAGTTCTTC

CDR3 length: 16
clone size: -
D gene: TRBD1
J gene: TRBJ2-4
V gene: TRBV6-2/TRBV6-3
CDR3 protein: CASSYRQGWAKNIQYF
CDR3 DNA: TGTGCCAGCAGTTACCGACAGGGATGGGCCAAAAACATTCAGTACTTC

CDR3 length: 15
clone size: -
D gene: TRBD2
J gene: TRBJ2-1
V gene: TRBV5-1
CDR3 protein: CASSSRPSGGNEQFF
CDR3 DNA: TGCGCCAGCAGCTCGAGGCCTAGCGGGGGGAATGAGCAGTTCTTC

CDR3 length: 16
clone size: many
D gene: -
J gene: TRBJ1-6
V gene: TRBV4-3
CDR3 protein: CASSQEYGRGNSPLHF
CDR3 DNA: TGCGCCAGCAGCCAAGAGTATGGGAGGGGAAATTCACCCCTCCACTTT

CDR3 length: 16
clone size: -
D gene: -
J gene: TRBJ2-1
V gene: TRBV18
CDR3 protein: CASSPLEESRYNEQFF
CDR3 DNA: TGTGCCAGCTCACCACTGGAAGAATCCCGCTACAATGAGCAGTTCTTC

CDR3 length: 14
clone size: -
D gene: -
J gene: TRBJ1-1
V gene: TRBV12-3/TRBV12-4
CDR3 protein: CDSSFRVQNTEAFF
CDR3 DNA: TGTGACAGCAGTTTCCGGGTCCAGAACACTGAAGCTTTCTTT

CDR3 length: 17
clone size: medium-sized
D gene: TRBD1
J gene: TRBJ1-1
V gene: TRBV11-2
CDR3 protein: CASSSPGGTARNTEAFF
CDR3 DNA: TGTGCCAGCAGCTCCCCAGGGGGTACGGCAAGGAACACTGAAGCTTTCTTT

CDR3 length: 15
clone size: -
D gene: TRBD2
J gene: TRBJ2-1
V gene: TRBV9
CDR3 protein: CASSVVSGGGREQFF
CDR3 DNA: TGTGCCAGCAGCGTAGTCAGCGGGGGAGGCCGGGAGCAGTTCTTC

CDR3 length: 15
clone size: few
D gene: -
J gene: TRBJ1-1
V gene: TRBV6-5
CDR3 protein: CASSYGHSGDPEAFF
CDR3 DNA: TGTGCCAGCAGTTACGGGCACAGTGGCGACCCTGAAGCTTTCTTT

CDR3 length: 13
clone size: -
D gene: TRBD2
J gene: TRBJ2-5
V gene: TRBV20-1
CDR3 protein: CSARLGLAETQYF
CDR3 DNA: TGCAGTGCTAGACTGGGACTAGCGGAGACCCAGTACTTC

CDR3 length: 15
clone size: few
D gene: -
J gene: TRBJ2-5
V gene: TRBV9
CDR3 protein: CASSVDPSWAETQYF
CDR3 DNA: TGTGCCAGCAGCGTAGATCCTAGCTGGGCCGAGACCCAGTACTTC

CDR3 length: 14
clone size: -
D gene: -
J gene: TRBJ1-4
V gene: TRBV6-6
CDR3 protein: CATTTRRRVEKLFF
CDR3 DNA: TGTGCCACCACCACCCGGCGACGGGTTGAAAAACTGTTTTTT

CDR3 length: 12
clone size: -
D gene: -
J gene: TRBJ2-7
V gene: TRBV3-1
CDR3 protein: CASSQGVYEQYF
CDR3 DNA: TGTGCCAGCAGCCAAGGAGTCTACGAGCAGTACTTC

CDR3 length: 14
clone size: many
D gene: -
J gene: TRBJ1-1
V gene: TRBV20-1
CDR3 protein: CSAGGRSSNTEAFF
CDR3 DNA: TGCAGTGCAGGGGGGCGGTCTTCGAACACTGAAGCTTTCTTT

CDR3 length: 12
clone size: -
D gene: -
J gene: TRBJ1-1
V gene: TRBV29-1
CDR3 protein: CSVQTGNTEAFF
CDR3 DNA: TGCAGCGTTCAGACGGGAAACACTGAAGCTTTCTTT

CDR3 length: 14
clone size: -
D gene: -
J gene: TRBJ2-7
V gene: TRBV5-1
CDR3 protein: CASSPPGRGYEQYF
CDR3 DNA: TGCGCCAGCAGCCCCCCGGGCAGGGGCTACGAGCAGTACTTC

CDR3 length: 13
clone size: many
D gene: -
J gene: TRBJ2-5
V gene: TRBV27
CDR3 protein: CASGPGGGETQYF
CDR3 DNA: TGTGCCAGCGGGCCTGGGGGTGGGGAGACCCAGTACTTC

CDR3 length: 14
clone size: many
D gene: -
J gene: TRBJ1-4
V gene: TRBV6-5
CDR3 protein: CASSRRATNEKLFF
CDR3 DNA: TGTGCCAGCAGTAGGAGGGCAACTAATGAAAAACTGTTTTTT

CDR3 length: 14
clone size: few
D gene: TRBD1
J gene: TRBJ1-2
V gene: TRBV20-1
CDR3 protein: CSCAHRGRPYGYTF
CDR3 DNA: TGCAGTTGTGCGCACAGGGGGCGTCCGTATGGCTACACCTTC

CDR3 length: 16
clone size: many
D gene: -
J gene: TRBJ2-4
V gene: TRBV7-2
CDR3 protein: CASSFFGGLAKNIQYF
CDR3 DNA: TGTGCCAGCAGCTTCTTCGGGGGGCTAGCCAAAAACATTCAGTACTTC

CDR3 length: 14
clone size: many
D gene: -
J gene: TRBJ1-1
V gene: TRBV29-1
CDR3 protein: CSVGLYRLSTEAFF
CDR3 DNA: TGCAGCGTCGGATTATACAGGTTATCGACTGAAGCTTTCTTT

CDR3 length: 12
clone size: -
D gene: TRBD1
J gene: TRBJ1-2
V gene: TRBV5-6
CDR3 protein: CASTRDSYGYTF
CDR3 DNA: TGTGCCAGCACCCGGGACAGCTATGGCTACACCTTC

CDR3 length: 16
clone size: -
D gene: -
J gene: TRBJ1-6
V gene: TRBV12-3/TRBV12-4
CDR3 protein: CASSSPTARARSPLHF
CDR3 DNA: TGTGCCAGCAGTTCCCCCACGGCCAGGGCTCGGTCACCCCTCCACTTT

CDR3 length: 17
clone size: few
D gene: -
J gene: TRBJ2-3
V gene: TRBV7-2
CDR3 protein: CASSLFPPIRRTDTQYF
CDR3 DNA: TGTGCCAGCAGTCTATTTCCACCAATTCGACGAACAGATACGCAGTATTTT

CDR3 length: 15
clone size: few
D gene: TRBD2
J gene: TRBJ2-3
V gene: TRBV20-1
CDR3 protein: CSARGRVAGADTQYF
CDR3 DNA: TGCAGTGCTAGAGGCCGGGTAGCGGGGGCGGATACGCAGTATTTT

CDR3 length: 14
clone size: many
D gene: TRBD2
J gene: TRBJ2-1
V gene: TRBV7-8
CDR3 protein: CASRGLAGANEQFF
CDR3 DNA: TGTGCCTCCCGGGGACTAGCGGGGGCCAATGAGCAGTTCTTC

CDR3 length: 13
clone size: -
D gene: -
J gene: TRBJ1-3
V gene: TRBV7-2
CDR3 protein: CASSPELGNTIYF
CDR3 DNA: TGTGCCAGCAGCCCCGAGCTTGGAAACACCATATATTTT

CDR3 length: 15
clone size: -
D gene: -
J gene: TRBJ2-5
V gene: TRBV4-2
CDR3 protein: CASSQDSPPRETQYF
CDR3 DNA: TGTGCCAGCAGCCAAGATTCTCCACCCAGGGAGACCCAGTACTTC

CDR3 length: 16
clone size: -
D gene: TRBD2
J gene: TRBJ2-1
V gene: TRBV5-1
CDR3 protein: CASSFGASGGISEQFF
CDR3 DNA: TGCGCCAGCAGCTTTGGGGCGAGCGGGGGGATTAGTGAGCAGTTCTTC

CDR3 length: 14
clone size: -
D gene: -
J gene: TRBJ1-2
V gene: TRBV7-9
CDR3 protein: CASSLARTAYGYTF
CDR3 DNA: TGTGCCAGCAGCTTAGCGAGGACAGCCTATGGCTACACCTTC

CDR3 length: 14
clone size: many
D gene: TRBD1
J gene: TRBJ2-7
V gene: TRBV4-1
CDR3 protein: CASSHPGGSYEQYF
CDR3 DNA: TGCGCCAGCAGCCATCCAGGGGGATCCTACGAGCAGTACTTC

CDR3 length: 17
clone size: -
D gene: TRBD1
J gene: TRBJ2-4
V gene: TRBV6-5
CDR3 protein: CASSARQGNLAKNIQYF
CDR3 DNA: TGTGCCAGCAGTGCGCGACAGGGGAACCTAGCCAAAAACATTCAGTACTTC

CDR3 length: 12
clone size: few
D gene: -
J gene: TRBJ1-2
V gene: TRBV20-1
CDR3 protein: CSARGGDNGYTF
CDR3 DNA: TGCAGTGCTAGAGGGGGGGATAATGGCTACACCTTC

CDR3 length: 13
clone size: few
D gene: TRBD1
J gene: TRBJ2-5
V gene: TRBV29-1
CDR3 protein: CSVAGGFSETQYF
CDR3 DNA: TGCAGCGTTGCAGGGGGCTTTAGCGAGACCCAGTACTTC

CDR3 length: 14
clone size: few
D gene: -
J gene: TRBJ1-2
V gene: TRBV20-1
CDR3 protein: CSAPEKFNSGGYTF
CDR3 DNA: TGCAGTGCCCCAGAAAAATTCAACTCGGGGGGCTACACCTTC